Below are 4 T cell receptor beta chains sequenced from a single sample in a study of neurological immune-mediated disorders (dated by TCRdb to between 2018 and 2021). The receptor library was made with 5' RACE. For sequencing, an Illumina HiSeq 2500 was employed. TCRdb reanalyzed the raw reads on its own, using fastp at Q25 for trimming and MiXCR for clone calling, and kept in-frame beta chains. A single entry per CDR3 protein holds the most common genes and DNA from its merged rows. A total of about 35,000 distinct CDR3 sequences appear in this sample, 3% to 4% of them only once. The ten largest clones add up to approximately 2.2% of the sample. The sequenced material came from PBMCs. Receptors originate from a man aged 25 to 40 with multiple sclerosis.

The table lists this clonotype with many counts. The genes are TRBV27 and TRBJ1-1; D call uncertain. Trimming removed 7 bases from V and 5 bases from J, with 8 bases in between. CDR1 and CDR2 from the germline V gene are MNHEY and SMNVEV (reference sequence). CDR3 length: 11 residues. CDR3 in DNA: TGTGCCAGCAACTCCCGGACTGAAGCTTTCTTT. This encodes CASNSRTEAFF.

This clonotype came up many times. The chain has TRBV5-1 and TRBJ2-1, with 13 bases lining up with TRBD2. The CDR3 has 18 amino acids. Germline V gene lookup returns CDR1 SGHRS and CDR2 YFSETQ. Trimming at V came to 3 bases and at J to 0 bases, leaving 6 bases not matched to a gene. CDR3 in amino acids: CASSWTSGGLSSYNEQFF. The CDR3, as DNA: TGCGCCAGCAGCTGGACTAGCGGGGGCCTAAGCTCCTACAATGAGCAGTTCTTC.

This clonotype occurred many times. The chain couples TRBV24-1 to TRBJ1-2, with D uncertain. With 7 bases removed from V and 6 bases from J, the gap between germline ends came to 14 bases. Germline V gives CDR1 KGHDR, CDR2 SFDVKD. This CDR3 has 13 amino acids. The CDR3 sequence is CATRGSGFHGYTF. CDR3 nucleotide sequence: TGTGCCACCAGGGGAAGTGGGTTTCATGGCTACACCTTC.

This clonotype was detected ten times or more. J is TRBJ2-1 and V is TRBV20-1; D ambiguous. The CDR3 runs 17 residues. The germline V and J ends were trimmed by 3 bases and 1 base, with 19 bases remaining between them. CDR1 and CDR2 (germline): DFQATT, SNEGSKA (reference sequence). CDR3 region: CSARPYEQGNSYNEQFF. CDR3 DNA: TGCAGTGCTAGGCCGTATGAGCAAGGCAATTCCTACAATGAGCAGTTCTTC.